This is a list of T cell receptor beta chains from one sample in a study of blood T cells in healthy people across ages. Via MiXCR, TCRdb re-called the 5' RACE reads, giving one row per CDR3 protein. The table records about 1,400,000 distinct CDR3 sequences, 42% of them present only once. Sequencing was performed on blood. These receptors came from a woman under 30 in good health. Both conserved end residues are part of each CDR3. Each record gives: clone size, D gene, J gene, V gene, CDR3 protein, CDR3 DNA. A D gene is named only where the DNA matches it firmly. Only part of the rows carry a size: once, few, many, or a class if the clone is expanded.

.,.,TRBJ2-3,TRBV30,CAWSVRGSADTQYF,TGTGCCTGGAGTGTTAGAGGGAGTGCAGATACGCAGTATTTT
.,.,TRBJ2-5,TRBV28,CASSPPWDFQETQYF,TGTGCCAGCAGTCCTCCCTGGGACTTCCAAGAGACCCAGTACTTC
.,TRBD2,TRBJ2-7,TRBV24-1,CATSATGGRNEQYF,TGTGCCACCAGTGCGACGGGGGGGCGAAATGAGCAGTACTTC
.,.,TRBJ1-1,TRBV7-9,CASSPLPRPLNTEAFF,TGTGCCAGCAGCCCCCTCCCGAGACCCTTGAACACTGAAGCTTTCTTT
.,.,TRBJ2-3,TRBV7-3,CASSLAFGGDGFTDTQYF,TGTGCCAGCAGCTTAGCATTCGGCGGGGACGGCTTCACAGATACGCAGTATTTT
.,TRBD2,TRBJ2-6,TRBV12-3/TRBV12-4,CASSTSSGTSGPSGANVLTF,TGTGCCAGCAGTACTTCAAGCGGGACTAGCGGGCCCTCTGGGGCCAACGTCCTGACTTTC
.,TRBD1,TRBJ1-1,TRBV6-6,CASGGDRTNTEAFF,TGTGCCAGCGGAGGGGACAGAACGAACACTGAAGCTTTCTTT
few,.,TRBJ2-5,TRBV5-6,CASRKLTSHQETQYF,TGTGCCAGCAGGAAACTCACAAGTCACCAAGAGACCCAGTACTTC
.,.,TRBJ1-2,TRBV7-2,CASSRRVSGGYTF,TGTGCCAGCAGCCGCAGGGTTTCGGGTGGCTACACCTTC
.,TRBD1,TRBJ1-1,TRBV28,CASREQGVEAFF,TGTGCCAGCAGAGAACAGGGGGTTGAAGCTTTCTTT
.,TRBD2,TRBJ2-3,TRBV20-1,CSARGGGLVTDTQYF,TGCAGTGCTAGGGGTGGCGGACTAGTCACAGATACGCAGTATTTT
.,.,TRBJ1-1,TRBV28,CASKSNEHAFF,TGTGCCAGCAAATCTAACGAGCACGCTTTCTTT
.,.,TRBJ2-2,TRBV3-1,CASSLTKRVNTGELFF,TGTGCCAGCAGCCTCACTAAGCGGGTGAACACCGGGGAGCTGTTTTTT
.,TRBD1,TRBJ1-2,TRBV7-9,CASSLVPVETGSGYTF,TGTGCCAGCAGCTTAGTCCCCGTCGAGACAGGGAGCGGCTACACCTTC
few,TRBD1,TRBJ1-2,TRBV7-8,CASSLGVDRGGGYTF,TGTGCCAGCAGCTTGGGTGTGGACAGGGGCGGTGGCTACACCTTC
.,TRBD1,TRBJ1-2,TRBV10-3,CAISEGTGGGGYTF,TGTGCCATCAGTGAGGGGACAGGGGGAGGGGGCTACACCTTC
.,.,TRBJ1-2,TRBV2,CASSEGQARGYTF,TGTGCCAGCAGTGAAGGGCAGGCCCGTGGCTACACCTTC
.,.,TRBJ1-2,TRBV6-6,CVSSLPVPDWNGYTF,TGTGTCAGCAGCCTTCCTGTCCCCGATTGGAATGGCTACACCTTC
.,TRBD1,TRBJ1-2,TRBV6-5,CASSSPGGDDYTF,TGTGCCAGCAGTTCACCAGGGGGAGATGACTACACCTTC
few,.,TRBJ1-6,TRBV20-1,CSAREGGALHF,TGCAGTGCTAGAGAAGGGGGGGCCCTCCACTTT
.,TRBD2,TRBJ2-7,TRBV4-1,CASSNGLAPTYEQYF,TGCGCCAGCAGCAACGGACTAGCGCCAACCTACGAGCAGTACTTC
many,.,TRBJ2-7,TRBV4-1,CASSQVEGGSYEQYF,TGCGCCAGCAGCCAAGTTGAGGGGGGCTCCTACGAGCAGTACTTC
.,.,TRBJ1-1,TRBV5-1,CASSSGYDTEAFF,TGCGCCAGCAGTTCAGGGTACGACACTGAAGCTTTCTTT
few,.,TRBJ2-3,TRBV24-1,CATSDETDTQYF,TGTGCCACCAGTGATGAGACAGATACGCAGTATTTT
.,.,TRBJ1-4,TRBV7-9,CASTIAGLNEKLFF,TGTGCCAGCACCATCGCCGGGCTTAATGAAAAACTGTTTTTT
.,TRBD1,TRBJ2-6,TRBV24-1,CATSPGGWSGANVLTF,TGTGCCACCAGTCCAGGGGGTTGGTCTGGGGCCAACGTCCTGACTTTC
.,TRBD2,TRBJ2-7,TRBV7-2,CASSPSGRNSNEQYF,TGTGCCAGCAGCCCTAGCGGGAGGAACTCCAACGAGCAGTACTTC
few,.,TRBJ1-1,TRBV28,CASRTGYQAFF,TGTGCCAGCAGAACGGGTTACCAAGCTTTCTTT
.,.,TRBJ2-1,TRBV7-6,CASRGGASYNEQFF,TGTGCCAGCAGGGGCGGGGCCTCCTACAATGAGCAGTTCTTC
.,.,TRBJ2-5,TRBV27,CASSLSQTLQETQYF,TGTGCCAGCAGTTTAAGTCAGACCCTTCAAGAGACCCAGTACTTC
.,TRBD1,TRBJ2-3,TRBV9,CASSVAGTGGSSTQYF,TGTGCCAGCAGCGTAGCGGGGACAGGGGGTTCGAGTACGCAGTATTTT
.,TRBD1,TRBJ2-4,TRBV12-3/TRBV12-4,CASSAQGAGKNIQYF,TGTGCCAGCAGTGCACAGGGGGCTGGCAAAAACATTCAGTACTTC
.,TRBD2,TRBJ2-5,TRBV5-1,CASSSPGLRRDEAQYF,TGCGCCAGCAGCTCGCCGGGACTACGAAGAGATGAGGCCCAGTACTTC
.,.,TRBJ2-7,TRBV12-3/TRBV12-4,CASTSLRGLGAQYF,TGTGCCAGCACCTCCCTCCGGGGGCTCGGCGCCCAGTACTTC
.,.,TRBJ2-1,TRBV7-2,CASSLGASGYYNEQFF,TGTGCCAGCAGCTTAGGGGCCAGCGGGTACTACAATGAGCAGTTCTTC
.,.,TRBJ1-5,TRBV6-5,CASSPENGQPQHF,TGTGCCAGCAGCCCCGAAAATGGACAGCCCCAGCATTTT
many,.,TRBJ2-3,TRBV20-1,CSARDHREVADTQYF,TGCAGTGCTAGAGATCACAGGGAGGTCGCAGATACGCAGTATTTT
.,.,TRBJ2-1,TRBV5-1,CASSLVVGEDNEQFF,TGCGCCAGCAGCTTGGTGGTGGGAGAGGACAATGAGCAGTTCTTC
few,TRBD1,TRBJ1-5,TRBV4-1,CASSQVQGFNQPQHF,TGCGCCAGCAGCCAAGTACAGGGGTTCAATCAGCCCCAGCATTTT
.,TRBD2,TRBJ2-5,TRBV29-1,CSVDGGLAGEQYF,TGCAGCGTGGACGGGGGACTAGCCGGGGAGCAGTACTTC
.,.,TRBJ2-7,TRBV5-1,CASSLVAGATYNEQYF,TGCGCCAGCAGCTTGGTGGCAGGGGCAACCTACAATGAGCAGTACTTC
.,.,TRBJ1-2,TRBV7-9,CSSRPNAGKTNYGYTF,TGTTCCAGCAGGCCGAATGCAGGGAAGACTAACTATGGCTACACCTTC
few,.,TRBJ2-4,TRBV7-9,CASSFGTLDIQYF,TGTGCCAGCAGCTTCGGGACGCTGGACATTCAGTACTTC
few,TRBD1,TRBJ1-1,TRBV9,CASSALGGAGTEAFF,TGTGCCAGCAGCGCTTTAGGGGGCGCGGGTACTGAAGCTTTCTTT
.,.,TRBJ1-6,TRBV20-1,CSATAGTTGSPLHF,TGCAGTGCAACCGCCGGGACTACAGGTTCACCCCTCCACTTT
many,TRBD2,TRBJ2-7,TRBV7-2,CASSLAGTSSYEQYF,TGTGCCAGCAGCTTAGCTGGGACTAGCTCCTACGAGCAGTACTTC
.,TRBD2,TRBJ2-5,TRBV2,CASSLEGLAGGSKTQYF,TGTGCCAGCAGCCTAGAGGGACTAGCGGGGGGATCAAAGACCCAGTACTTC
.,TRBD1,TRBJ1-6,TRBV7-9,CASSSREGQGGSPLHF,TGTGCCAGCAGCTCAAGAGAAGGACAGGGGGGCTCACCCCTCCACTTT
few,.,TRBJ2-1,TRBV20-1,CSARQPGNGVNEQFF,TGCAGTGCTAGACAGCCGGGAAACGGCGTCAATGAGCAGTTCTTC
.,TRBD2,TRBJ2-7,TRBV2,CASSDGAGERYEQYF,TGTGCCAGCAGTGATGGGGCGGGAGAGCGCTACGAGCAGTACTTC
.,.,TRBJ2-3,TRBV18,CASSQVGQQHTDTQYF,TGTGCCAGCTCACAGGTCGGACAGCAACACACAGATACGCAGTATTTT
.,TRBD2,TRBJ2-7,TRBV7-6,CASTSKAGTSYEQYF,TGTGCCAGCACCTCAAAAGCGGGGACCTCCTACGAGCAGTACTTC
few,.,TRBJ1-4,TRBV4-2,CASSQKSGGEKLFF,TGTGCCAGCAGCCAAAAAAGTGGTGGTGAAAAACTGTTTTTT
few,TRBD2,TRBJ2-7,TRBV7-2,CASSSKAGATHEQYF,TGTGCCAGCAGCAGTAAAGCGGGAGCCACCCACGAGCAGTACTTC
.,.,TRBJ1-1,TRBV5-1,CASSLLQEPYTEAFF,TGCGCCAGCAGCTTGTTACAGGAGCCGTACACTGAAGCTTTCTTT
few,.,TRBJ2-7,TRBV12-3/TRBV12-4,CASRSGSGGYEQYF,TGTGCCAGCAGGTCCGGGTCCGGCGGTTACGAGCAGTACTTC
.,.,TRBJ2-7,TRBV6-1,CASSEAEVLGGYEQYF,TGTGCCAGCAGTGAAGCCGAAGTATTAGGTGGCTACGAGCAGTACTTC
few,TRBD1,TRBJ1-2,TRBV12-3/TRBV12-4,CASSLAQGPYTF,TGTGCCAGCAGTTTGGCACAGGGGCCCTACACCTTC
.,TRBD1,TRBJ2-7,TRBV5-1,CASSRVDRGGYEQYF,TGCGCCAGCAGCCGGGTGGACAGGGGTGGGTACGAGCAGTACTTC
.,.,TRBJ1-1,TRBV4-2,CASTDLGGNTEAFF,TGTGCCAGCACCGACCTTGGGGGGAACACTGAAGCTTTCTTT